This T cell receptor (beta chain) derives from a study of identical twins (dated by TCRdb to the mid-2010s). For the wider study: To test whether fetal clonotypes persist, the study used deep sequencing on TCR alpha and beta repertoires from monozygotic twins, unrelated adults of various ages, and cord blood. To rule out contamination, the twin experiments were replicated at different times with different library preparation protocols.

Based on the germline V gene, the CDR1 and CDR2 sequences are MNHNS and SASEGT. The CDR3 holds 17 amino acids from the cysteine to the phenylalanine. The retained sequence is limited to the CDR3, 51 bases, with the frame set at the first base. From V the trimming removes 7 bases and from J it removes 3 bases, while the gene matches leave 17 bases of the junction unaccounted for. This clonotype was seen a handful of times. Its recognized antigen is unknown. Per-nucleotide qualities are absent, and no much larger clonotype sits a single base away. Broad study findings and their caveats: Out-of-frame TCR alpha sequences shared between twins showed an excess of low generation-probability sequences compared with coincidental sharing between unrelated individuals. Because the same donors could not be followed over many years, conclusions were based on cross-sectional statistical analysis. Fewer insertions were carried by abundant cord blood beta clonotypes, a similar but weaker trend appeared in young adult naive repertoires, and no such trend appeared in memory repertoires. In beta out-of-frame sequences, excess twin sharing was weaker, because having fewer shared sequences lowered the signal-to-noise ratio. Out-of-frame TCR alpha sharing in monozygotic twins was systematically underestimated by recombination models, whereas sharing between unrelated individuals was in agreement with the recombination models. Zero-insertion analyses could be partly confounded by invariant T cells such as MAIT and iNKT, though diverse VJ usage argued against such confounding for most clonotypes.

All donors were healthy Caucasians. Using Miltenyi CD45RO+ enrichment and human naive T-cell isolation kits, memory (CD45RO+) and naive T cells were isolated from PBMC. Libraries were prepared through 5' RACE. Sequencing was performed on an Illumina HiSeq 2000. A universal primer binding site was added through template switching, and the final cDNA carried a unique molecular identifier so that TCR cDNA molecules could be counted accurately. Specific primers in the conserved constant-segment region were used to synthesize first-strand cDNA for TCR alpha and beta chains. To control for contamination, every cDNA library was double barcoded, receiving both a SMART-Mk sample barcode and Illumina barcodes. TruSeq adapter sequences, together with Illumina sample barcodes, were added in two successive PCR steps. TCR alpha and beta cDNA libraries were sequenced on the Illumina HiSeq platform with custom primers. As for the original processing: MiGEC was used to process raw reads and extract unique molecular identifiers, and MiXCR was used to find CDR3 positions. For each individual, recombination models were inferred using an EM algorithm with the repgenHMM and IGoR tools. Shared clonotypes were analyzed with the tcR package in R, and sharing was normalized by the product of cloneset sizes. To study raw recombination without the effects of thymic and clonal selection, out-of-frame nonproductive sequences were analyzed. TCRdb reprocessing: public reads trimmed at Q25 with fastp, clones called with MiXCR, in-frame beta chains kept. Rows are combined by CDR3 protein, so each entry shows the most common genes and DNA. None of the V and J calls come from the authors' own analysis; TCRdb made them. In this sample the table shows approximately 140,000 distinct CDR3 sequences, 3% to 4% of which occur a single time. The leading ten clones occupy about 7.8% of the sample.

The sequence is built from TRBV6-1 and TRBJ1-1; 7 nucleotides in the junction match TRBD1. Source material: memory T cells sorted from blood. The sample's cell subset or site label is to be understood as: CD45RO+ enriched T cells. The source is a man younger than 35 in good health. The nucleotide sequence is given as TGTGCCAGCACTAGGGGGCAAATCCTAGGCGGGGACACTGAAGCTTTCTTT. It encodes CASTRGQILGGDTEAFF.